This entry is about one T cell receptor beta chain. These data originate in a study of blood T cell repertoires in COVID-19. The overall study: COVID-19 samples, acute and convalescent, were from the United States, Italy and Spain. From T cells, B-cell-depleted T cells, or PBMCs came the material, which was cDNA or gDNA.

One Seattle source followed patients from active infection through their disease course. Clones were sequenced by immunoSEQ multiplex PCR, and TCRdb holds only the in-frame ones, with some missing. In the table there are some 170,000 clones, about 83% of which are singletons. The clonotype comes from a woman between 70 and 85 years old with COVID-19, enrolled during active disease. The sequencing sample was made of peripheral blood.

The CDR3 sequence is CAWNVRWDRGMHGYTF. In nucleotides, the CDR3 is TGTGCCTGGAATGTCCGGTGGGACAGGGGAATGCATGGCTACACCTTC. V is TRBV30 and J is TRBJ1-2; 10 bases agree with TRBD1. V lost 4 bases, J lost 6 bases, and 14 bases stayed unmatched. The CDR3 length is 16 residues. Germline loops: CDR1 GTSNPN, CDR2 SVGIG (reference sequence).